One and the same sample provided the 32 T cell receptor beta chains below, sequenced in a study of T cell responses to AZD1222 COVID-19 vaccine. Here immunoSEQ multiplex PCR was the method, and the copy in TCRdb shows in-frame clones only, minus some. Among about 140,000 clones listed, approximately 93% were seen once. The material sequenced was peripheral blood, taken on day 0 of MenACWY control vaccination. All receptors derive from an adult in good health.

The genes are TRBV14 and TRBJ1-5; D unclear. CDR3 length: 18 residues. V gave up 0 bases and J gave up 4 bases, with 19 bases separating them. CDR1 is SGHDN, CDR2 FVKESK, per germline. The CDR3, as DNA: TGTGCCAGCAGCCAAGAGAAAAGGGCAACCAGGCTGAATCAGCCCCAGCATTTT. Its translation is CASSQEKRATRLNQPQHF.

Of note for this clone: Other DNA variants within this sample encode the same CDR3. The chain employs TRBV30 and TRBJ1-5, with 7 nucleotides matching TRBD1. Per the germline V gene, CDR1 is GTSNPN and CDR2 is SVGIG (reference sequence). The CDR3 extends over 13 amino acids. The junction had 1 base not matched to a gene; V was cut back by 5 bases and J by 0 bases. The DNA of the CDR3 is TGTGCCTGGGGACAGGATAGCAATCAGCCCCAGCATTTT. It encodes CAWGQDSNQPQHF. Using reference TRBV30 and TRBJ1-5 for the parts outside the CDR3, the full variable domain is SQTIHQWPATLVQPVGSPLSLECTVEGTSNPNLYWYRQAAGRGLQLLFYSVGIGQISSEVPQNLSASRPQDRQFILSSKKLLLSDSGFYLCAWGQDSNQPQHFGDGTRLSIL.

The gene calls are TRBV6-1 and TRBJ2-7; the D gene is possibly TRBD1 (5 bases). This CDR3 comprises 13 residues. Trimming shortened V by 0 bases and J by 6 bases, and 9 bases separated the two germline ends. The V gene's germline CDR1 is MNHNS and CDR2 SASEGT. CDR3 nucleotides: TGTGCCAGCAGTGAAGCGATGGGGCCCGAGCAGTACTTC. Translating gives CASSEAMGPEQYF.

This clone was found once. In nucleotides, the CDR3 is TGTGCCAGCTCGTACCTTGAGGACAGTTTATATGGCTACACCTTC. This sequence encodes CASSYLEDSLYGYTF. The chain is built from TRBV18 and TRBJ1-2; TRBD1 might be the D (6 bases). With 6 bases removed from V and 5 bases from J, the gap between germline ends came to 19 bases. This CDR3 has 15 amino acids. CDR1 is KGHSH and CDR2 is LQKENI in the germline V gene.

The chain recombines TRBV5-1 with TRBJ1-2, with 8 bases identical to TRBD1. This CDR3 comprises 15 residues. The trim removed 4 bases at V and 4 bases at J, leaving 9 bases unmatched. Germline assignment: CDR1 SGHRS and CDR2 YFSETQ. CDR3 DNA: TGCGCCAGCAGCGTTGCCGGGACAGGTATCTATGGCTACACCTTC. Translating gives CASSVAGTGIYGYTF.

The CDR3 DNA reads TGTGCCAGCAGCTCCCCGACAGGGAGATTATCAAATGAGCAGTTCTTC. Its protein product is CASSSPTGRLSNEQFF. The chain has TRBV13 and TRBJ2-1, with 7 nucleotides matching TRBD1. V lost 4 bases, J lost 7 bases, and 13 bases stayed unmatched. Germline assignment: CDR1 PRHDT and CDR2 FYEKMQ (reference sequence). The CDR3 has 16 amino acids.

This chain links TRBV13 with TRBJ1-2, with D possibly being TRBD1 (5 bases). V shed 9 bases and J shed 0 bases, with 14 bases lying between them. Germline assignment: CDR1 PRHDT and CDR2 FYEKMQ (reference sequence). The CDR3 runs to 14 residues. Here the CDR3 reads CASTSRVTNYGYTF. Here the CDR3 DNA reads TGTGCCAGTACATCCAGGGTAACTAACTATGGCTACACCTTC.

The gene calls are TRBV9 and TRBJ2-5; 8 bases match TRBD1. The germline CDR1 and CDR2 sequences are SGDLS and YYNGEE. The CDR3 has 15 residues. Germline trimming cut 0 bases from V and 5 bases from J; bases unmatched to any gene: 6. CDR3 protein: CASSVVMQGAETQYF. For the CDR3, the DNA is TGTGCCAGCAGCGTAGTGATGCAGGGGGCTGAGACCCAGTACTTC.

The table lists this clone with a few counts. The V and J genes are TRBV5-1 and TRBJ2-6; D may be TRBD1 or TRBD2 (5 bases each). The V and J ends lost 2 bases and 3 bases respectively, with 9 bases between them. This CDR3 has 15 residues. Germline V gene lookup returns CDR1 SGHRS and CDR2 YFSETQ. CDR3 sequence: CASSFWGNGANVLTF. The CDR3 nucleotides read TGCGCCAGCAGCTTCTGGGGGAATGGGGCCAACGTCCTGACTTTC. Filled out from reference TRBV5-1 and TRBJ2-6, the complete variable domain reads KAGVTQTPRYLIKTRGQQVTLSCSPISGHRSVSWYQQTPGQGLQFLFEYFSETQRNKGNFPGRFSGRQFSNSRSEMNVSTLELGDSALYLCASSFWGNGANVLTFGAGSRLTVL.

The CDR3 reads CASSQELGVGTEAFF. In nucleotides, the CDR3 is TGCGCCAGCAGCCAAGAGTTAGGGGTTGGCACTGAAGCTTTCTTT. The V call is TRBV4-3, the J call TRBJ1-1; a possible D gene is TRBD1 (5 bases). V lost 0 bases, J lost 4 bases, and 12 bases lay in between. The CDR3 covers 15 residues. Germline values: CDR1 LGHNA, CDR2 YSLEER.

The J gene is TRBJ1-1, the V gene TRBV7-9, with TRBD1 matching over 7 bases. This CDR3 comprises 16 residues. The ends lost 5 bases at V and 0 bases at J; junction bases unmatched: 9. Germline-derived CDR1 and CDR2 are SEHNR and FQNEAQ (reference sequence). CDR3 loop: CASSPGRGQLNTEAFF. CDR3 in DNA: TGTGCCAGCAGCCCAGGCCGGGGACAGCTGAACACTGAAGCTTTCTTT.

The V and J genes are TRBV6-5 and TRBJ2-7; the match to TRBD1 covers 8 bases. Germline CDR1 reads MNHEY; CDR2 reads SVGAGI. The CDR3 is 15 amino acids. Trimming took 6 bases from V and 2 from J; bases not matched to a gene: 9. The CDR3 spells CASSPRGTGAYEQYF. CDR3 in DNA: TGTGCCAGCAGCCCCAGAGGGACAGGAGCCTACGAGCAGTACTTC.

The rearrangement uses TRBV10-3 and TRBJ1-5; D gene ambiguous. The CDR3 runs to 13 residues. Germline lookup yields CDR1 ENHRY and CDR2 SYGVKD. The V and J ends lost 2 bases and 2 bases respectively, with 4 bases between them. CDR3 sequence (DNA): TGTGCCATCAGTGAGCGGGGCAATCAGCCCCAGCATTTT. Translation gives CAISERGNQPQHF.

J is TRBJ1-1 and V is TRBV10-2; D ambiguous. In germline, CDR1 is WSHSY, CDR2 SAAADI. The CDR3 totals 14 residues. V lost 2 bases and J 1 base, leaving 8 bases between the germline ends. CDR3 coding DNA: TGCGCCAGCAGTGAGGTGCAGAGGAACACTGAAGCTTTCTTT. Amino acid sequence: CASSEVQRNTEAFF.

The genes are TRBV6-6 and TRBJ1-1; D unresolved. V was trimmed by 6 bases and J by 2 bases, leaving 4 bases between them. This CDR3 is built from 11 residues. Germline assignment: CDR1 MNHNY and CDR2 SVGAGI (reference sequence). The CDR3 nucleotides read TGTGCCAGCAGCAGCAACACTGAAGCTTTCTTT. Protein sequence: CASSSNTEAFF.

The rearrangement joins TRBV5-1 to TRBJ1-1, with 9 bases matching TRBD1. The V segment lost 3 bases and the J segment 3 bases; nucleotides outside the gene matches: 9. The CDR3 totals 16 residues. Germline assignment: CDR1 SGHRS and CDR2 YFSETQ. The CDR3 DNA reads TGCGCCAGCAGCTATTTGAGACAGGGGGGCTACACTGAAGCTTTCTTT. It codes for CASSYLRQGGYTEAFF.

The rearrangement uses TRBV7-2 and TRBJ1-1; no definite D call. V was shortened by 2 bases and J by 0 bases, with 10 bases between the two germline ends. Germline V gene lookup returns CDR1 SGHTA and CDR2 FQGNSA. The CDR3 has 15 residues. This CDR3 is CASSLSPTVNTEAFF. In nucleotides, the CDR3 is TGTGCCAGCAGCTTATCCCCGACGGTGAACACTGAAGCTTTCTTT. The full variable domain, completed using reference TRBV7-2 and TRBJ1-1, is GAGVSQSPSNKVTEKGKDVELRCDPISGHTALYWYRQSLGQGLEFLIYFQGNSAPDKSGLPSDRFSAERTGGSVSTLTIQRTQQEDSAVYLCASSLSPTVNTEAFFGQGTRLTVV.

V is TRBV6-5 and J is TRBJ1-2, with a possible D match to TRBD1 (5 bases). Trimming cost V 4 bases and J 7 bases, with 7 bases left between them. The length of the CDR3 is 11 residues. Germline CDR1 and CDR2: MNHEY and SVGAGI. CDR3 amino acids: CASSWGIGYTF. The CDR3 DNA follows: TGTGCCAGCAGTTGGGGGATTGGCTACACCTTC.

The chain employs TRBV5-4 and TRBJ2-2; no definite D call. Trimming removed 2 bases from V and 5 bases from J, with 4 bases in between. The CDR3 spans 12 residues. Germline V gene data show CDR1 as SGHNT and CDR2 as YYREEE (reference sequence). This CDR3 reads CASSFTTGELFF. The CDR3 DNA reads TGTGCCAGCAGCTTTACTACCGGGGAGCTGTTTTTT.

This sequence joins TRBV5-1 and TRBJ1-4; possible D gene TRBD1, 5 bases. The V gene's germline CDR1 is SGHRS and CDR2 YFSETQ. V was trimmed by 6 bases and J by 1 base, leaving 10 bases between them. This CDR3 has 14 amino acids. In nucleotides, the CDR3 is TGCGCCAGCAACCCGGGGGGAACTAATGAAAAACTGTTTTTT. This gives the protein CASNPGGTNEKLFF.

CDR3 sequence: CASSGDRWNNQPQHF. Here the CDR3 DNA reads TGTGCCAGCAGTGGGGACAGGTGGAACAATCAGCCCCAGCATTTT. J is TRBJ1-5 and V is TRBV25-1; 8 bases agree with TRBD1. J was trimmed by 3 bases and V by 4 bases; bases with no gene match: 5. The CDR3 sequence is 15 residues long. Germline V CDR1 and CDR2: MGHDK, SYGVNS.

This clone was seen a single time. The chain is built from TRBV5-5 and TRBJ2-5, with no clear D. V gave up 0 bases and J gave up 5 bases, with 8 bases separating them. CDR1 and CDR2 from the germline V gene are SGHKS and YYEKEE (reference sequence). This CDR3 is built from 13 residues. The CDR3 here is CASSLGLMETQYF. DNA for the CDR3: TGTGCCAGCAGCTTGGGACTGATGGAGACCCAGTACTTC.

V is TRBV2 and J is TRBJ1-2; 7 bases map to TRBD1. The CDR3 has 12 amino acids. Germline CDR1 is SNHLY and CDR2 is FYNNEI. V was clipped by 6 bases and J by 8 bases; unmatched bases: 6. In DNA, the CDR3 is TGTGCCAGCAGGGATCAGGGGGAGGGCTACACCTTC. Translating gives CASRDQGEGYTF.

The rearrangement joins TRBV9 to TRBJ1-2; weak D call: TRBD1 (6 bases). The V gene's germline CDR1 is SGDLS and CDR2 YYNGEE. This CDR3 is 17 amino acids long. V was cut by 3 bases and J by 0 bases, with 18 bases left in between. In DNA, the CDR3 is TGTGCCAGCAGCGGACCCGGGACATCTCAAACTAACTATGGCTACACCTTC. As protein: CASSGPGTSQTNYGYTF.

The V gene is TRBV5-8, the J gene TRBJ1-1; possibly TRBD1 for D (5 bases). Trimming took 2 bases from V and 1 from J, leaving 15 bases between them. Germline V gives CDR1 SGHTS, CDR2 YDEGEE. The CDR3 has 16 residues. The CDR3 DNA reads as TGTGCCAGCAGCTTTTGGGGCGGGGAGGGGAACACTGAAGCTTTCTTT. Residues: CASSFWGGEGNTEAFF. Based on the CDR3 plus reference TRBV5-8 and TRBJ1-1, the full variable domain is EAGVTQSPTHLIKTRGQQATLRCSPISGHTSVYWYQQALGLGLQFLLWYDEGEERNRGNFPPRFSGRQFPNYSSELNVNALELEDSALYLCASSFWGGEGNTEAFFGQGTRLTVV.

The chain joins TRBV9 to TRBJ2-7; 9 bases fit TRBD1. Germline values: CDR1 SGDLS, CDR2 YYNGEE. The CDR3 contains 14 residues. With 3 bases clipped from V and 3 bases from J, the junction kept 4 bases outside the gene matches. The DNA of the CDR3 is TGTGCCAGCAGCGCCGGGACAGGGATCTACGAGCAGTACTTC. Translation: CASSAGTGIYEQYF.

This chain connects TRBV5-5 to TRBJ1-1; 7 bases are shared with TRBD1. Germline V gene sequence: CDR1 SGHKS, CDR2 YYEKEE (reference sequence). The CDR3 totals 18 residues. With 4 bases clipped from V and 3 bases from J, the junction kept 18 bases outside the gene matches. This CDR3 is CASSHLGDWTGTYTEAFF. CDR3 sequence (DNA): TGTGCCAGCAGCCACTTAGGCGACTGGACAGGTACCTACACTGAAGCTTTCTTT.

The V and J genes are TRBV15 and TRBJ1-1; TRBD1 agrees at 7 bases. The CDR3 contains 18 residues. The V gene's germline CDR1 is LNHNV and CDR2 YYDKDF (reference sequence). Trimming cost V 5 bases and J 0 bases; bases outside gene matches: 15. The CDR3 loop is CATSGRLRTGYMNTEAFF. The CDR3 region has the DNA TGTGCCACCAGCGGCCGACTCAGGACAGGCTACATGAACACTGAAGCTTTCTTT.

This chain joins TRBV2 and TRBJ1-1; D may be TRBD1 (6 bases). CDR3 size: 13 residues. Per the germline V gene, CDR1 is SNHLY and CDR2 is FYNNEI. The ends were cut back, 5 bases at V and 1 base at J, with 8 bases in the middle. CDR3 in DNA: TGTGCCAGCAGTCTGGGGGCGAACACTGAAGCTTTCTTT. Protein: CASSLGANTEAFF.

The chain links TRBV7-8 to TRBJ2-2; the D is unclear. With 5 bases removed from V and 4 bases from J, the gap between germline ends came to 8 bases. The CDR3 is made up of 13 amino acids. Germline CDR1 is SGHVS and CDR2 is FQNEAQ. CDR3 in amino acids: CASSAFITGELFF. The CDR3 nucleotides are TGTGCCAGCAGCGCCTTTATCACCGGGGAGCTGTTTTTT.

This chain joins TRBV18 and TRBJ1-2; tentatively, D is TRBD1 (6 bases). Looked up from germline, CDR1 is KGHSH and CDR2 is LQKENI. This CDR3 is 15 amino acids long. The germline V and J ends were trimmed by 1 base and 1 base, with 10 bases remaining between them. In DNA, the CDR3 is TGTGCCAGCTCACCACAACAGGGCGATAACTATGGCTACACCTTC. It yields the protein CASSPQQGDNYGYTF.

The chain recombines TRBV28 with TRBJ1-2; D is uncertain. The germline V gene has CDR1 MDHEN and CDR2 SYDVKM. Trimming shortened V by 3 bases and J by 8 bases, and 16 bases separated the two germline ends. CDR3 length equals 14 residues. The CDR3, as DNA: TGTGCCAGCAGTTTCCGCCCCAAGGTGGAAGGCTACACCTTC. Amino acids: CASSFRPKVEGYTF.